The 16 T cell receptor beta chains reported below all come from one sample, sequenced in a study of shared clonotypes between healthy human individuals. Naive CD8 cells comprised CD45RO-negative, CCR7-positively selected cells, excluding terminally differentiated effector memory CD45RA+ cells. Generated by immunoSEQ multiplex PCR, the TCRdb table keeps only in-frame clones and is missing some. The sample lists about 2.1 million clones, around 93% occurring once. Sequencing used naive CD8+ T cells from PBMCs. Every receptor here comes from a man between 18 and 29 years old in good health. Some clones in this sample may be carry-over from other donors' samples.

CDR3 in DNA: TGTGCCAGCAGCGCTTATCCGCTAGGCGACGAGCAGTACTTC. The encoded protein is CASSAYPLGDEQYF. The chain combines TRBV9 with TRBJ2-7, with D unresolved. Per germline, CDR1 SGDLS and CDR2 YYNGEE. The CDR3 is made up of 14 amino acids. V lost 3 bases and J 5 bases, leaving 15 bases between the germline ends. Based on the CDR3 plus reference TRBV9 and TRBJ2-7, the full variable domain is DSGVTQTPKHLITATGQRVTLRCSPRSGDLSVYWYQQSLDQGLQFLIQYYNGEERAKGNILERFSAQQFPDLHSELNLSSLELGDSALYFCASSAYPLGDEQYFGPGTRLTVT.

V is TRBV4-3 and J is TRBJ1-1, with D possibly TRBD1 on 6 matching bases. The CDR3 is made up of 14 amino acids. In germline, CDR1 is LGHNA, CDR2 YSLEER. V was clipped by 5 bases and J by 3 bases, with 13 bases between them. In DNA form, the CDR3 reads TGCGCCAGCAGCAAACTGACAGGTTACACTGAAGCTTTCTTT. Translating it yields CASSKLTGYTEAFF.

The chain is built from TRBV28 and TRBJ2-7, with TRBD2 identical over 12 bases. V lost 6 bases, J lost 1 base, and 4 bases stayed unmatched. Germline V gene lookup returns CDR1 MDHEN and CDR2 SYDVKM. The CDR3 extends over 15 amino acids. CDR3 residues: CASSYLAGGSYEQYF. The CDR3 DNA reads TGTGCCAGCAGCTATCTAGCGGGAGGGTCCTACGAGCAGTACTTC.

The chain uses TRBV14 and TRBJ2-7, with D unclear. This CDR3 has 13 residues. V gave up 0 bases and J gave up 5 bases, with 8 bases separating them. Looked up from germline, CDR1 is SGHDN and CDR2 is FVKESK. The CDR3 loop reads CASSQETTNEQYF. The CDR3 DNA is TGTGCCAGCAGCCAAGAGACAACTAACGAGCAGTACTTC.

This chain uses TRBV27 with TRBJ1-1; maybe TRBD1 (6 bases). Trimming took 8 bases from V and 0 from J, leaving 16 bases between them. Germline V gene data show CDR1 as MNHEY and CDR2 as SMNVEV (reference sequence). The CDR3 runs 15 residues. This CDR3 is CASRPGTNLNTEAFF. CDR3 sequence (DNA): TGTGCCAGCCGACCGGGGACAAACCTGAACACTGAAGCTTTCTTT.

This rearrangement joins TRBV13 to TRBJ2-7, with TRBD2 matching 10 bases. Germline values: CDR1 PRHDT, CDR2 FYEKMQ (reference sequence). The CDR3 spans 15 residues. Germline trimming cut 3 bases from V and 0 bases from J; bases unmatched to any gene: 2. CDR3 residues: CASSLGLAHSYEQYF. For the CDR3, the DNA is TGTGCCAGCAGCTTGGGACTAGCGCACTCCTACGAGCAGTACTTC.

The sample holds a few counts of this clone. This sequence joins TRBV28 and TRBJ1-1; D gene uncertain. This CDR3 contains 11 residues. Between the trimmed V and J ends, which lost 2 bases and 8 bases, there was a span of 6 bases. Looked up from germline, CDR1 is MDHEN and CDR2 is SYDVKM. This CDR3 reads CASSLDGEAFF. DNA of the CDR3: TGTGCCAGCAGTTTAGACGGGGAAGCTTTCTTT.

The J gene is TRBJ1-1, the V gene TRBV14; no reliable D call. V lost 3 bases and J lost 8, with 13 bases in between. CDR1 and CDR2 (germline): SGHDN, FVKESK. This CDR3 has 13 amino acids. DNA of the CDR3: TGTGCCAGCAGCCATTCCAGACGGGGAGAAGCTTTCTTT. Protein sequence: CASSHSRRGEAFF.

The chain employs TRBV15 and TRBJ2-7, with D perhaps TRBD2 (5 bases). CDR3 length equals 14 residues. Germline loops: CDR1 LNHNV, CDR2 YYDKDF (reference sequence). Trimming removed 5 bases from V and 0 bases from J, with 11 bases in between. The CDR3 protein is CATSGPGDSYEQYF. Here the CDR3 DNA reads TGTGCCACCAGCGGACCCGGGGACTCCTACGAGCAGTACTTC.

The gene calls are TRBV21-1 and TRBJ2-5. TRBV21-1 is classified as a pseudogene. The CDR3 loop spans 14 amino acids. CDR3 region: CASSTESRRETQYF. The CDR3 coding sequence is TGTGCCAGCTCCACGGAGAGTCGCAGGGAGACCCAGTACTTC.

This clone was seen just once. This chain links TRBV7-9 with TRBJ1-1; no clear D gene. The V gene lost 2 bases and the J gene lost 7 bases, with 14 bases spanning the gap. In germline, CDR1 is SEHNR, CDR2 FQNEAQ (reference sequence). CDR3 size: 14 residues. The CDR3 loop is CASSLKGQTFEAFF. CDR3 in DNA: TGTGCCAGCAGCTTAAAGGGCCAGACCTTTGAAGCTTTCTTT. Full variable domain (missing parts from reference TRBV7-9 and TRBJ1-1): DTGVSQNPRHKITKRGQNVTFRCDPISEHNRLYWYRQTLGQGPEFLTYFQNEAQLEKSRLLSDRFSAERPKGSFSTLEIQRTEQGDSAMYLCASSLKGQTFEAFFGQGTRLTVV.

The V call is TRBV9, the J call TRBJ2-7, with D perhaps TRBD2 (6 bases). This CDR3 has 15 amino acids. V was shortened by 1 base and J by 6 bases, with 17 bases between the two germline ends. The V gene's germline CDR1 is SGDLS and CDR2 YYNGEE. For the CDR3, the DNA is TGTGCCAGCAGCGTATCGGCCGGAGGGCCCAGCGAGCAGTACTTC. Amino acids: CASSVSAGGPSEQYF.

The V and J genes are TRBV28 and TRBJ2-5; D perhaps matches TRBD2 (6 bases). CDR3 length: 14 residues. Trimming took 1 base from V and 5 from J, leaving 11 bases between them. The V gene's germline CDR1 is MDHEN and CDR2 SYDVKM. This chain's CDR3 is CASSLSGTWETQYF. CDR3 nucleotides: TGTGCCAGCAGTTTATCTGGGACTTGGGAGACCCAGTACTTC.

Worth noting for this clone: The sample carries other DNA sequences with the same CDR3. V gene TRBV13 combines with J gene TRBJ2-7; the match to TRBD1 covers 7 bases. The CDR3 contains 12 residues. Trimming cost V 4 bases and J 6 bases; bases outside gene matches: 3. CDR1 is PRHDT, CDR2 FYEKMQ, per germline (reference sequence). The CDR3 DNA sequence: TGTGCCAGCAGCTCGACAGGGTCCGAGCAGTACTTC. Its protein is CASSSTGSEQYF.

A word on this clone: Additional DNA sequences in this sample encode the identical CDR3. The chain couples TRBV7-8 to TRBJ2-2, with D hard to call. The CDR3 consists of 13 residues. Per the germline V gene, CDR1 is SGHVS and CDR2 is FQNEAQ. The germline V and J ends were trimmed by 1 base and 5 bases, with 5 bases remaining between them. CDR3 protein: CASSLGGTGELFF. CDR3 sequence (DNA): TGTGCCAGCAGCTTAGGGGGAACCGGGGAGCTGTTTTTT.

The chain's CDR3 is CASSLRGPSYEQYF. The CDR3 DNA reads as TGTGCCAGCAGCCTTCGAGGGCCGAGCTACGAGCAGTACTTC. The genes are TRBV14 and TRBJ2-7, with TRBD2 as a possible D gene (5 bases). Germline V gene sequence: CDR1 SGHDN, CDR2 FVKESK. This CDR3 is 14 amino acids long. Trimming cost V 4 bases and J 3 bases, with 13 bases left between them. Using reference TRBV14 and TRBJ2-7 for the parts outside the CDR3, the full variable domain is EAGVTQFPSHSVIEKGQTVTLRCDPISGHDNLYWYRRVMGKEIKFLLHFVKESKQDESGMPNNRFLAERTGGTYSTLKVQPAELEDSGVYFCASSLRGPSYEQYFGPGTRLTVT.